This TCR beta chain was sequenced in a study of T cells in Graves' hyperthyroidism and ophthalmopathy. V shed 2 bases and J shed 3 bases, with 14 bases lying between them. The CDR3 totals 15 residues. Germline lookup yields CDR1 KGHSH and CDR2 LQKENI. The TCR beta CDR3 regions underwent amplification using RNA transcripts as the source. The HTBI primer set served for first-round RT-PCR of the TCR CDR3. TCRdb independently ran MiXCR on the multiplex PCR reads; one entry per CDR3 protein. Of about 640,000 distinct CDR3 sequences in the sample, about a fifth were seen once. The clonotype originates from a man aged 30 to 45 with Graves' ophthalmopathy. V usage is TRBV18 and J usage is TRBJ2-7, with D possibly TRBD1 on 6 matching bases. Sequenced input: blood. The CDR3 region is CASSPEGVGHYEQYF. Written as DNA, the CDR3 is TGTGCCAGCTCACCAGAGGGGGTCGGCCACTACGAGCAGTACTTC.